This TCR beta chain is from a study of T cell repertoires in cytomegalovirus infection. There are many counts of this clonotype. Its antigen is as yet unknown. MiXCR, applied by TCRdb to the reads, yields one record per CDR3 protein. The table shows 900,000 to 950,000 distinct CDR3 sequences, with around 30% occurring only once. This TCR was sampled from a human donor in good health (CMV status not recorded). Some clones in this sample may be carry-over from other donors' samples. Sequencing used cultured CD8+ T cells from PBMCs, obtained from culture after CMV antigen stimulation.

The CDR3 region is CASSLDEDTDTQYF. CDR3 in DNA: TGTGCCAGCAGCTTAGACGAAGACACAGATACGCAGTATTTT. J is TRBJ2-3 and V is TRBV7-9; D is ambiguous. The CDR3 is 14 amino acids. V lost 1 base and J lost 2, with 7 bases in between. The V gene's germline CDR1 is SEHNR and CDR2 FQNEAQ (reference sequence).